Given below is one T cell receptor beta chain in context. Its antigen is currently unknown. Trimming took 5 bases from V and 3 from J, leaving 11 bases between them. Per germline, CDR1 SQVTM and CDR2 ANQGSEA. The CDR3 extends over 13 amino acids. Donation came from healthy HIV-negative adults that had no recent acute infections or vaccinations. In the CD4+ fraction, cells were divided into CD45RA+ naive and CD45RA-negative memory subsets. The protocol was immunoSEQ multiplex PCR, while the TCRdb copy is restricted to in-frame clones and leaves out a portion. The sample contains over 1.5 million clones, around 98% of which appear only once. The data originate from a study of shared clonotypes between healthy human individuals. Study-level findings and limits: Naive subsets, compared against memory subsets, generally had larger estimated richness values. Limited genetic and exposure-history diversity came from having few donors.

The genes are TRBV29-1 and TRBJ2-1; no definite D call. The sequencing input was naive CD4+ T cells sorted from blood. Subset described: CD45RA+ positively selected. The source of this sequence is a young man in good health. This CDR3 reads CSVRSDGYNEQFF. In DNA form, the CDR3 reads TGCAGCGTTAGATCGGACGGCTACAATGAGCAGTTCTTC.